These T cell receptor beta chains were read from a single sample in a study of blood T cell repertoires in COVID-19. Measured with immunoSEQ multiplex PCR; TCRdb has only the in-frame clones, and not every one. The table shows 120,000 or so clones, with 70% to 90% occurring only once. The sample was peripheral blood. The source of these receptors is a woman aged 55-69 years with acute or convalescent COVID-19. Both conserved end residues are part of each CDR3. D genes are given only for firm matches. Clone size is stated in some rows and not others, as once, few, many or a class when expanded.

>TRBV14|TRBJ1-1|.|.|14
TGTGCCAGCAGCCACCAAAGGGGCAGGTCTGAAGCTTTCTTT
CASSHQRGRSEAFF
>TRBV18|TRBJ1-1|TRBD1|.|16
TGTGCCAGCTCACCCGGGACAGGGGTTATAGACACTGAAGCTTTCTTT
CASSPGTGVIDTEAFF
>TRBV10-2|TRBJ2-5|TRBD2|once|13
TGCGCCATCCGACTAGCGGGGGAAGAGACCCAGTACTTC
CAIRLAGEETQYF
>TRBV28|TRBJ1-1|.|.|13
TGTGCCAGCAGCTCGGGACAATCTTATGAAGCTTTCTTT
CASSSGQSYEAFF
>TRBV19|TRBJ1-1|.|.|13
TGTGCCAGTAGTACAGTAGGGGGCACTGAAGCTTTCTTT
CASSTVGGTEAFF
>TRBV18|TRBJ1-1|.|.|15
TGTGCCAGCTCACCCCCGATGACTCAGAACACTGAAGCTTTCTTT
CASSPPMTQNTEAFF
>TRBV10-1|TRBJ1-4|TRBD1|.|14
TGCGCCAGTAGAATAACAGGGGTTGATGAAAAACTGTTTTTT
CASRITGVDEKLFF
>TRBV2|TRBJ1-1|.|.|13
TGTGCCAGCAGTCGGGATGTGAACACTGAAGCTTTCTTT
CASSRDVNTEAFF
>TRBV11-3|TRBJ1-2|.|.|12
TGTGCCAGCAGCTCAGGGAACTATGGCTACACCTTC
CASSSGNYGYTF
>TRBV6-5|TRBJ1-1|TRBD1|.|12
TGTGCCAGCACCGACAGGGCCACTGAAGCTTTCTTT
CASTDRATEAFF
>TRBV3-1/TRBV3-2|TRBJ1-5|.|.|14
TGTGCCAGCAGCCTGCGTTATAGCAATCAGCCCCAGCATTTT
CASSLRYSNQPQHF
>TRBV25-1|TRBJ1-2|.|.|16
TGTGCCAGCAGTGAATTCGGGGACTCGTCCGTGTATGGCTACACCTTC
CASSEFGDSSVYGYTF
>TRBV7-6|TRBJ2-5|.|once|13
TGTGCCAGCAGCTCGGATTCGGGGTGGAATAGGTACTTC
CASSSDSGWNRYF
>TRBV27|TRBJ2-7|.|.|13
TGTGCCAGCAGTTCCCTCCTAGGCTACGAGCAGTACTTC
CASSSLLGYEQYF
>TRBV28|TRBJ2-5|TRBD2|.|14
TGTGCCAGCAGACCCACTAGCGTTGGCGTGACCCAGTACTTC
CASRPTSVGVTQYF
>TRBV6-4|TRBJ1-1|.|.|13
TGTGCCAGCAGTCCGGGGAGGAACACTGAAGCTTTCTTT
CASSPGRNTEAFF